Listed here is a single T cell receptor beta chain. Its antigen is as yet unknown. Separate from the roughly 610-subject first cohort, the roughly 120-subject validation cohort was the one that the donors belonged to. Germline trimming cut 4 bases from V and 1 base from J; bases unmatched to any gene: 3. The germline CDR1 and CDR2 sequences are SGHNT and YYREEE (reference sequence). This CDR3 is built from 16 residues. Here immunoSEQ multiplex PCR was the method, and the copy in TCRdb shows in-frame clones only, minus some. This sample yields roughly 56,000 clones, of which 91% are seen a single time; about 2% belongs to the top ten. The sample belongs to a study of cytomegalovirus exposure and HLA in healthy donors. Study conclusions and caveats: Rare TCR sequences dominated, though some public TCRs recurred in many donors. In vitro experiments confirmed that a few CMV-associated chains were specific for CMV antigens.

The receptor comes from a woman in her twenties or thirties in good health and CMV-seronegative. Source material: PBMCs. The rearrangement joins TRBV5-4 to TRBJ2-3; TRBD2 matches at 13 bases. In nucleotides, the CDR3 is TGTGCCAGCAGCGAGGGACTAGCGGGGCGCACAGATACGCAGTATTTT. Its translation is CASSEGLAGRTDTQYF.